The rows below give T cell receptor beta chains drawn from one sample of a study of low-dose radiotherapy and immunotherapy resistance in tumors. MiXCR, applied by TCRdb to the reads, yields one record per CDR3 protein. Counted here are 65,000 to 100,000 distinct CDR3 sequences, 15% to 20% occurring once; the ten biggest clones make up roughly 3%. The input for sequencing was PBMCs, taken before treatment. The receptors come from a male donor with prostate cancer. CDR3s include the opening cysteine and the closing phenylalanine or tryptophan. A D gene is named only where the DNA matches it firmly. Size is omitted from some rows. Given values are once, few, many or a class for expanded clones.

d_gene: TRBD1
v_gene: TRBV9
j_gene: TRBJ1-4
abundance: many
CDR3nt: TGTGCCAGCACGACAGGGGTCACAACTAATGAAAAACTGTTTTTT
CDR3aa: CASTTGVTTNEKLFF

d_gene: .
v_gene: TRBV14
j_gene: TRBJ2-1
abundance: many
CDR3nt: TGTGCCAGCAGCAAGGAGGTGGGCTCCTACAATGAGCAGTTCTTC
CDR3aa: CASSKEVGSYNEQFF

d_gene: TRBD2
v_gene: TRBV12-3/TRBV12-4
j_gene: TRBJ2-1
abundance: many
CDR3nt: TGTGCCAGCAGTTTGGGACTACCGAATGAGCAGTTCTTC
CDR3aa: CASSLGLPNEQFF

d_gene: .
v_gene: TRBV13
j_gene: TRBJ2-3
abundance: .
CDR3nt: TGTGCCAGTAGCCCAGGGGCCGGCACAGATACGCAGTATTTT
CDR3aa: CASSPGAGTDTQYF

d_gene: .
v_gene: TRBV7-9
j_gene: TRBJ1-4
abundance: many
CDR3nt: TGTGCCAGCAGCCCTGGGACACAGGCTAATGAAAAACTGTTTTTT
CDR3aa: CASSPGTQANEKLFF

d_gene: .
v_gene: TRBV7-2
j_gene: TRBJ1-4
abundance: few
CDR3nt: TGTGCCAGCAGCTTAGTAGGCAGGGATGAAAAACTGTTTTTT
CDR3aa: CASSLVGRDEKLFF

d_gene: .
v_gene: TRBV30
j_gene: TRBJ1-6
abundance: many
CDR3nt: TGTGCCTGGACGGACTCCTATAATTCACCCCTCCACTTT
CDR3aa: CAWTDSYNSPLHF

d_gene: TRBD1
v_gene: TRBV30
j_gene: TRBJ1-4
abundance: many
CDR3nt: TGTGCCTGCGAAACCGGGACAGCTGATGAAAAACTGTTTTTT
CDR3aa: CACETGTADEKLFF

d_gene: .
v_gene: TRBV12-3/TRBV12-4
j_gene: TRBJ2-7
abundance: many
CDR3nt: TGTGCCAGCAGTTTCCCCCACTACGACACCTACGAGCAGTACTTC
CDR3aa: CASSFPHYDTYEQYF

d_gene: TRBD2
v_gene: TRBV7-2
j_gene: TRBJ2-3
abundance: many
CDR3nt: TGTGCCAGCAGCTTAGTAGGCGCGGGGGGGCTTGGTACGCAGTATTTT
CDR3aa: CASSLVGAGGLGTQYF

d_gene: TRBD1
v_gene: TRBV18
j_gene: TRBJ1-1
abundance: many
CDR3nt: TGTGCCAGCTCACTCAGACAGGGTGAGGACACTGAAGCTTTCTTT
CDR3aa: CASSLRQGEDTEAFF

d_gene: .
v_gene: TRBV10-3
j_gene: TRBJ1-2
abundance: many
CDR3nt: TGTGCCATCAGTGAGTCGGCAGAAGTGAGTGGCTACACCTTC
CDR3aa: CAISESAEVSGYTF

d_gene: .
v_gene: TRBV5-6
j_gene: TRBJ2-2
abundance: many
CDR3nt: TGTGCCACCCACACCCTCGGGGTCACCGGGGAGCTGTTTTTT
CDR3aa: CATHTLGVTGELFF

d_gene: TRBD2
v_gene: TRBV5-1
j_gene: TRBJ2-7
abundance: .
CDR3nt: TGCGCCAGCACTTTTAGCGGGGGGGCGAAGGAGCAGTACTTC
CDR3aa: CASTFSGGAKEQYF

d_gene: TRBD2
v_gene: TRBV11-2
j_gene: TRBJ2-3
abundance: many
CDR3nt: TGTGCCAGCAGCTTAGCGTTGGGGACTACATCTAGCACAGATACGCAGTATTTT
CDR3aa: CASSLALGTTSSTDTQYF

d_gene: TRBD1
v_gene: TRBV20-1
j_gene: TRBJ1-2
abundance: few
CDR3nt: TGCAGTGCTAGGCTCTGGCAAACAGGGGGGTACACCTTC
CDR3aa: CSARLWQTGGYTF

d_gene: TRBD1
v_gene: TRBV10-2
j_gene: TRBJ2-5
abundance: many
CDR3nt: TGCGCCAGCAGAAAACCGGGACAGCAAGAGACCCAGTACTTC
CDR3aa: CASRKPGQQETQYF

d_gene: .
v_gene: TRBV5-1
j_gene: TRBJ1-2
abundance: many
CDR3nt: TGCGCCAGCAGCTTGGGGGAAGGACCTTCCTATGGCTACACCTTC
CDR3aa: CASSLGEGPSYGYTF

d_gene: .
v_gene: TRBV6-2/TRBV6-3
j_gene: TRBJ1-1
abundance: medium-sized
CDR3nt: TGTGCCAGCAGTGAAAGGGAGAACACTGAAGCTTTCTTT
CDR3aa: CASSERENTEAFF

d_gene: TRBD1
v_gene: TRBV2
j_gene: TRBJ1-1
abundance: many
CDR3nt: TGTGCCAGCAGTTCTGGGACAGGCTATATGAACACTGAAGCTTTCTTT
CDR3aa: CASSSGTGYMNTEAFF

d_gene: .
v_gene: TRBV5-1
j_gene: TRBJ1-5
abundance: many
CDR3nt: TGCGCCAGCAGCTCGGACGGGTATAGCAATCAGCCCCAGCATTTT
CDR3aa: CASSSDGYSNQPQHF

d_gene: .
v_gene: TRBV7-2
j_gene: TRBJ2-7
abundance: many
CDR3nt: TGTGCCAGCAGCGGCCCGGTTCGCGAATCCGGGCAGTACTTC
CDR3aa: CASSGPVRESGQYF

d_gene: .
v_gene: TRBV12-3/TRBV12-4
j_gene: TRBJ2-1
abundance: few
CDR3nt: TGTGCCAGCAGTTTAGTGTCTGAGTCCTACAATGAGCAGTTCTTC
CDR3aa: CASSLVSESYNEQFF

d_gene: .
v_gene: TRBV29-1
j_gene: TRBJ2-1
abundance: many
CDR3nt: TGCAGCGTTGAAGATCATCCGGGCAGCTCCTACAATGAGCAGTTCTTC
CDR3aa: CSVEDHPGSSYNEQFF

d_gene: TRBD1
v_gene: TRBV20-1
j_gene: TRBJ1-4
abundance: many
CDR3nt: TGCAGTGCCCCCGGGACAGGGGCTAATGAAAAACTGTTTTTT
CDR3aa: CSAPGTGANEKLFF

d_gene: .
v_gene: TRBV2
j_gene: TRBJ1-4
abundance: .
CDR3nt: TGTGCCAGCAGGTTCACGGACGGACGTTATGAAAAACTGTTTTTT
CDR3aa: CASRFTDGRYEKLFF